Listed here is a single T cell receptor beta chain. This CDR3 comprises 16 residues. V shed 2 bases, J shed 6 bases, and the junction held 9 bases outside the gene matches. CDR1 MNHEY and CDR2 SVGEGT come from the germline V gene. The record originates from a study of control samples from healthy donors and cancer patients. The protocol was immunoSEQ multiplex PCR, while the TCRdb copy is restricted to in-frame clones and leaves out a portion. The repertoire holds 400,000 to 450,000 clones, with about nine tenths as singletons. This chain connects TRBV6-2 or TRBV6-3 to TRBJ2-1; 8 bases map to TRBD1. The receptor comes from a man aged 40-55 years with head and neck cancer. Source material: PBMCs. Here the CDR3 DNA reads TGTGCCAGCAGTTACCGAGTGGACAGGGATCGCAATGAGCAGTTCTTC. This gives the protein CASSYRVDRDRNEQFF.